A selection of T cell receptor beta chains follows, all from one sample in a study of cytomegalovirus exposure and HLA in healthy donors. The repertoire was sequenced with immunoSEQ multiplex PCR; TCRdb's copy has only in-frame clones and lacks some. This sample yields some 85,000 clones, of which roughly 80% are seen a single time; more than 3% belongs to the top ten. Sequencing used PBMCs. Receptors were obtained from a man younger than 45 in good health and CMV-seronegative. Both conserved end residues are part of each CDR3. Each record gives: J gene, V gene, CDR3 protein.

J: TRBJ1-5; V: TRBV5-1; CDR3: CASSLCRDRGCSSNQPQHF
J: TRBJ2-1; V: TRBV9; CDR3: CASSSRTSGRALAVNEQFF
J: TRBJ1-2; V: TRBV10-1; CDR3: CASSTTGVDTF
J: TRBJ1-4; V: TRBV7-9; CDR3: CASSLGTGANEKLFF
J: TRBJ1-2; V: TRBV5-1; CDR3: CASSLESGVYGYTF
J: TRBJ2-1; V: TRBV18; CDR3: CASSQAQAGGPKVYNEQFF
J: TRBJ2-7; V: TRBV7-9; CDR3: CASSLGGISYEQYF
J: TRBJ2-4; V: TRBV6-1; CDR3: CASSEPGLAGGINIQYF
J: TRBJ2-2; V: TRBV7-2; CDR3: CASSLARTSGYGGELFF
J: TRBJ2-7; V: TRBV29-1; CDR3: CSVAPTSGASYEQYF
J: TRBJ2-2; V: TRBV4-1; CDR3: CASSQSGLAGGNTGELFF
J: TRBJ1-4; V: TRBV18; CDR3: CASSPRSGQGSEKLFF
J: TRBJ1-2; V: TRBV7-8; CDR3: CASSVDRERGYTF
J: TRBJ1-1; V: TRBV20-1; CDR3: CSASLEAFF
J: TRBJ2-7; V: TRBV4-1; CDR3: CASSQGRDSSYEQYF
J: TRBJ1-4; V: TRBV15; CDR3: CATSRDQGAQHEKLFF
J: TRBJ2-5; V: TRBV10-2; CDR3: CASSESTWQPETQYF
J: TRBJ1-2; V: TRBV29-1; CDR3: CSVESPGGLGYTF
J: TRBJ1-5; V: TRBV6-5; CDR3: CASSYGSEGEPQHF
J: TRBJ2-7; V: TRBV4-3; CDR3: CASSQGVTSGSYEQYF
J: TRBJ1-4; V: TRBV19; CDR3: CASSIDESAGATNEKLFF
J: TRBJ1-5; V: TRBV7-2; CDR3: CASSIRGNQPQHF
J: TRBJ2-3; V: TRBV5-6; CDR3: CASSSGKDSGTLTDTQYF
J: -; V: TRBV13; CDR3: CASSQGTGASYEQYF
J: TRBJ2-1; V: TRBV11-2; CDR3: CASSQGLAGGRYSYNERFF
J: TRBJ1-1; V: TRBV10-1; CDR3: CASSGGQGAAFF
J: TRBJ1-5; V: TRBV5-6; CDR3: CASSLGSGQPQHF
J: TRBJ1-5; V: TRBV6-5; CDR3: CASSRTGMSNQPQHF
J: TRBJ1-4; V: TRBV9; CDR3: CASSPDMGGEKLFF
J: TRBJ1-1; V: TRBV7-9; CDR3: CASIQQGGNTEAFF
J: TRBJ1-2; V: TRBV7-8; CDR3: CASSLWGGTYGYTF
J: TRBJ1-5; V: TRBV28; CDR3: CASTNNNQPQHF
J: TRBJ1-6; V: TRBV9; CDR3: CASSVGAGDSPLHF
J: TRBJ2-1; V: TRBV29-1; CDR3: CSVERSYNEQFF
J: TRBJ1-6; V: TRBV9; CDR3: CASSVVGASPLHF
J: TRBJ2-3; V: TRBV10-1; CDR3: CASSRGLGMSTDTQYF